This T cell receptor (beta chain) originates from a study of beta chain features in type 1 diabetes (dated by TCRdb to the late 2010s). Notes on the research overall: No differences in mean age, gender distribution, total cell number or subset yield were found between patients and healthy donors. Regulatory and stem cell-like memory subsets were obtained from only 8 patients and roughly 8 healthy donors, while naive and central memory subsets were obtained from all 28 donors. In the study, TCRB repertoires of sorted circulating CD4+ T cell subsets from recently diagnosed type 1 diabetes patients were compared with those of matched healthy donors. A total of under 120,000,000 sorted cells were examined across all samples, and RNA yield correlated strongly with the number of cells per subset. Overall study outcomes, separate from this receptor: Because cDNA was sequenced instead of genomic DNA, activated cells with high expression could be over-represented, although the groups did not differ in activation or CD3 levels. PCR may preferentially amplify shorter templates, but because patient and control samples were amplified and corrected together, any resulting skew would affect both groups equally. Because the HLA sub-analyses included only small numbers of individuals, any influence of HLA type on TCRB rearrangement was left unresolved. In all four CD4+ subsets, TCRB CDR3 length was moderately but significantly shorter in type 1 diabetes patients. Naive, central memory and regulatory TCRB repertoires appeared more similar among patients than among healthy donors. At VDJ recombination sites, patients with type 1 diabetes made fewer insertions and deleted more nucleotides, a pattern implying thymic rearrangement abnormalities.

This clone was observed a handful of times. This clone's antigen is unknown. The input lacks base qualities; no much larger clone sits a single base away. The High Capacity cDNA Reverse Transcription Kit was used to reverse transcribe all of the isolated RNA, meaning that expressed TCRB transcripts were what got sequenced. Naive, central memory and regulatory T cell samples underwent deep immunoSEQ sequencing, averaging approximately 3.3 million total reads per sample. After sorted cells were lysed in RLT buffer, RNA was extracted with DNase-treated RNeasy Micro or Mini kits, with the choice depending on cell number. To prevent cross-contamination, each cell subset was processed individually, whereas patient and healthy donor samples were processed jointly. Using the immunoSEQ multiplex PCR, TCRB sequences were amplified from cDNA into 87-bp fragments spanning the CDR3 region. The amplicons were sequenced using the Illumina HiSeq platform. The authors' analysis ran thus. PCR bias was computationally corrected using synthetic template baselines, reads within Hamming distance 2 were collapsed, and singletons that could not be merged were discarded. By aligning reads against IMGT, V, D and J genes, CDR3 length, and insertions or deletions at six rearrangement sites were assigned. Clonotype counts were normalized to sorted cell number within each subset before computing true diversity and Gini coefficients with the tcR R package. The overlap coefficient, calculated on TCRB nucleotide sequences, was used to measure repertoire sharing. Out-of-frame TCRB sequences from naive cells were analyzed as a proxy for the pre-selection repertoire. Drawn from immuneACCESS, this table holds only the in-frame rearrangements with V and J called that TCRdb kept. Clones are partly lost; checked studies trace under half to an unresolved V gene and leave the rest unexplained. That table gives V, J and clone size, and the DNA gave D and trimming. In all, the sample holds hundreds of thousands of clones, and approximately 28% of those were seen once. Of the sample, 0.05% to 0.065% falls within the top ten clones.

The V end loses 3 bases and the J end loses 1 base, and a stretch of 9 bases separates them. Sequences MGHDK (CDR1) and SYGVNS (CDR2) are obtained from the germline V gene. The CDR3 starts with the cysteine, ends with the phenylalanine, and has 14 residues. Only the CDR3 part of the read is kept: 42 bases, read in frame from the first base. Each donor gave one peripheral blood draw, approximately 0.11 L on average, collected into heparinised tubes. Using a panel that included CD45RO, CCR7, CD25, CD127, CD95 and CD27, naive, central memory, regulatory and stem cell-like memory CD4+ T cells were sorted on a BD FACSAria II. Every sorted population had a purity above 95%. PBMCs were isolated immediately by Lymphoprep density gradient centrifugation and stained directly without culture. So that batch effects would be minimized, each experiment stained and sorted samples in pairs, pairing one healthy donor with one patient.

The TCR sequence derives from a man younger than 35 in good health. Material for sequencing was naive CD4+ T cells from blood. Interpreted using the paper, the cell subset or site label stands for: true naive CD4+ T cells. The chain is encoded by TRBV25-1 joined to TRBJ2-5; the D region possibly corresponds to TRBD1 (5 bases align). Here the CDR3 is given as CASSEGQIQETQYF. DNA sequence: TGTGCCAGCAGTGAGGGGCAGATCCAAGAGACCCAGTACTTC.